A selection of T cell receptor beta chains follows, all from one sample in a study of blood T cell repertoires in COVID-19. Assay: immunoSEQ multiplex PCR; the TCRdb copy retains only in-frame clones and omits some. The sample lists around 130,000 clones; over 75% were seen once. Sequenced material: peripheral blood. The receptor source for this set is a man aged 65 to 79 with active or convalescent COVID-19. Both conserved end residues are part of each CDR3. D genes are given only for firm matches. Part of the rows lack a size; the others show once, few, many or a class for expanded clones.

cdr3_aa cdr3_nt j_call d_call clone_size v_call cdr3_length
CASSSSSPGGELFF TGCGCCAGCAGCTCCTCAAGCCCGGGCGGGGAGCTGTTTTTT TRBJ2-2 - once TRBV5-1 14
CASFLGRADYGYTF TGTGCCAGCTTTTTAGGGAGGGCAGACTATGGCTACACCTTC TRBJ1-2 - few TRBV28 14
CASSLRGGAQYF TGTGCCAGCAGCCTACGGGGTGGGGCCCAGTACTTC TRBJ2-5 - - TRBV14 12
CASTISGTGGGKLFF TGTGCCAGTACTATATCCGGGACAGGGGGCGGAAAACTGTTTTTT TRBJ1-4 TRBD1 - TRBV19 15
CASTQARNEQFF TGTGCCAGCACCCAGGCAAGGAATGAGCAGTTCTTC TRBJ2-1 - - TRBV2 12
CASTKEGTSLETQYF TGTGCCAGCACCAAAGAGGGGACTAGCCTCGAGACCCAGTACTTC TRBJ2-5 TRBD2 - TRBV6-5 15
CASSGRVPYSTDTQYF TGTGCCAGTAGTGGGAGGGTCCCCTATAGCACAGATACGCAGTATTTT TRBJ2-3 TRBD2 - TRBV19 16
CASSEPGQGGEKLFF TGCGCCAGCAGTGAGCCGGGACAGGGTGGTGAAAAACTGTTTTTT TRBJ1-4 TRBD1 - TRBV10-2 15
CASRMGREISYEQYF TGTGCCAGCAGGATGGGTCGGGAAATCTCCTACGAGCAGTACTTC TRBJ2-7 - - TRBV2 15
CARSSPGLALAYEQYF TGTGCCAGAAGCTCCCCGGGACTAGCGCTAGCCTACGAGCAGTACTTC TRBJ2-7 TRBD2 - TRBV5-3 16
CASSQSGLNYEQYF TGTGCCAGCAGCCAATCCGGACTCAACTACGAGCAGTACTTC TRBJ2-7 - - TRBV16 14
CSVVTGYEQYF TGCAGCGTTGTCACCGGCTACGAGCAGTACTTC TRBJ2-7 - - TRBV29-1 11
CASSYSGTGGAGGNTIYF TGTGCCAGCAGCTACTCCGGGACAGGGGGCGCGGGGGGAAACACCATATATTTT TRBJ1-3 TRBD1 - TRBV28 18
CASSGDRFFPMPEQYF TGTGCCAGCAGTGGAGACAGGTTCTTCCCTATGCCCGAGCAGTACTTC TRBJ2-7 - - TRBV6-1 16
CASTGQTNEQFF TGTGCCAGTACGGGACAGACAAATGAGCAGTTCTTC TRBJ2-1 TRBD1 - TRBV27 12
CASSLTRQYEQYF TGTGCCAGCAGTTTGACCAGGCAATACGAGCAGTACTTC TRBJ2-7 - once TRBV27 13
CASSRHVQKNTEAFF TGTGCCAGCAGCCGTCACGTACAAAAGAACACTGAAGCTTTCTTT TRBJ1-1 - - TRBV7-9 15
CASSLQADPYNEQFF TGTGCCAGCAGCCTACAGGCGGACCCCTACAATGAGCAGTTCTTC TRBJ2-1 - - TRBV6-5 15
CASSLDVPATNEKLFF TGTGCCAGCAGCTTAGACGTTCCCGCAACTAATGAAAAACTGTTTTTT TRBJ1-4 - - TRBV11-2 16
CASSPHRVLNDQPQHF TGTGCCAGCAGCCCTCACAGGGTATTGAACGATCAGCCCCAGCATTTT TRBJ1-5 - - TRBV7-8 16
CASSSGNWDEKLFF TGTGCCAGCAGCTCGGGAAACTGGGATGAAAAACTGTTTTTT TRBJ1-4 - once TRBV5-5 14
CASSLGQSTSYEQYF TGTGCCAGCAGCTTGGGACAGTCTACGTCCTACGAGCAGTACTTC TRBJ2-7 TRBD1 - TRBV7-9 15
CASSPVSSGLGGTGELFF TGTGCCAGCTCACCAGTCTCTAGCGGCCTTGGGGGTACCGGGGAGCTGTTTTTT TRBJ2-2 TRBD2 - TRBV18 18
CASSSLTRSYGYTF TGTGCCAGCAGTTCGTTGACACGTTCATATGGCTACACCTTC TRBJ1-2 - - TRBV27 14
CASSQERSSNQPQHF TGTGCCAGCAGCCAAGAGAGGAGTAGCAATCAGCCCCAGCATTTT TRBJ1-5 - - TRBV3-1/TRBV3-2 15
CASSRGYEQYF TGTGCCAGCAGCCGGGGTTACGAGCAGTACTTC TRBJ2-7 - - TRBV12-3/TRBV12-4 11
CASTGANTGELFF TGTGCCTCTACCGGGGCGAACACCGGGGAGCTGTTTTTT TRBJ2-2 - - TRBV12-3/TRBV12-4 13
CASSQDTGGRGEEQFF TGTGCCAGCAGCCAAGATACGGGAGGGCGGGGGGAGGAGCAGTTCTTC TRBJ2-1 TRBD2 - TRBV3-1/TRBV3-2 16
CASSPQDRGEQFF TGTGCCAGCTCACCTCAAGACCGGGGTGAGCAGTTCTTC TRBJ2-1 - - TRBV18 13
CASSTGLAGGQETQYF TGTGCCAGCAGCACAGGACTAGCGGGGGGTCAAGAGACCCAGTACTTC TRBJ2-5 TRBD2 - TRBV7-2 16
CASSGDTPKGSPLHF TGCGCCAGCAGTGGGGACACCCCAAAGGGTTCACCCCTCCACTTT TRBJ1-6 - - TRBV10-2 15
CASTGRDTQYF TGTGCCAGTACGGGTAGGGATACGCAGTATTTT TRBJ2-3 - - TRBV19 11
CASSGGNTEAFF TGTGCCAGCAGCGGGGGGAACACTGAAGCTTTCTTT TRBJ1-1 - - TRBV12-3/TRBV12-4 12
CASSYGREGEKLFF TGCGCCAGCAGCTACGGCAGGGAGGGTGAAAAACTGTTTTTT TRBJ1-4 - - TRBV5-1 14
CSVLQENYGYTF TGCAGCGTTTTGCAGGAAAACTATGGCTACACCTTC TRBJ1-2 - - TRBV29-1 12
CASSWAPSGGRWAGELFF TGTGCCAGCAGCTGGGCCCCGTCCGGCGGGAGGTGGGCCGGGGAGCTGTTTTTT TRBJ2-2 TRBD2 - TRBV5-4 18
CASSVRDSRGNTIYF TGTGCCAGCAGCGTGCGGGACTCCCGAGGAAACACCATATATTTT TRBJ1-3 - - TRBV7-9 15
CASSQDRGTKTGELFF TGTGCCAGCAGCCAAGATCGGGGGACTAAGACCGGGGAGCTGTTTTTT TRBJ2-2 TRBD2 - TRBV4-2 16
CASSLGQESTDTQYF TGCGCCAGCAGCTTGGGACAGGAAAGCACAGATACGCAGTATTTT TRBJ2-3 - once TRBV5-1 15
CASSVLNEQFF TGTGCCAGTTCCGTCCTCAATGAGCAGTTCTTC TRBJ2-1 - - TRBV3-1/TRBV3-2 11
CASSFELAGRETQYF TGTGCCAGCAGCTTTGAACTAGCGGGAAGAGAGACCCAGTACTTC TRBJ2-5 TRBD2 - TRBV5-8 15
CASSQQGRDYGYTF TGTGCCAGCAGCCAACAAGGGAGGGACTATGGCTACACCTTC TRBJ1-2 - once TRBV3-1/TRBV3-2 14
CASSRSPDTGELFF TGTGCCAGCAGCCGTTCCCCGGACACCGGGGAGCTGTTTTTT TRBJ2-2 - - TRBV4-2 14
CASSLPQTSALF TGTGCCAGCAGTTTACCCCAGACTAGCGCTCTCTTC TRBJ2-7 TRBD2 once TRBV28 12
CASSYTRQGLGYGYTF TGTGCCAGCAGTTACACTAGACAGGGGTTGGGCTATGGCTACACCTTC TRBJ1-2 TRBD1 - TRBV6-5 16
CASKTGTAYGYTF TGTGCCAGTAAGACCGGGACAGCCTATGGCTACACCTTC TRBJ1-2 TRBD1 - TRBV19 13
CASSPSQGGKNYGYTF TGTGCCAGCTCACCATCTCAGGGAGGGAAAAACTATGGCTACACCTTC TRBJ1-2 - - TRBV18 16
CAISERTQGVGNYGYTF TGTGCCATCAGTGAAAGGACCCAGGGGGTGGGCAACTATGGCTACACCTTC TRBJ1-2 TRBD1 - TRBV10-3 17